This T cell receptor beta chain was observed in a study of T cells in Graves' hyperthyroidism and ophthalmopathy. Looked up from germline, CDR1 is SGHAT and CDR2 is FQNNGV. V lost 5 bases to trimming and J lost 9 bases; unmatched junction nucleotides: 20. The CDR3 covers 18 residues. There are many counts of this clonotype. TCR beta CDR3 regions were amplified from RNA. TCR CDR3 underwent first-round RT-PCR with the HTBI primer set. TCRdb reprocessed the multiplex PCR reads via MiXCR and lists one record per CDR3 protein. Of about 640,000 distinct CDR3 sequences in the sample, about a fifth were seen once.

The sample taken for sequencing was blood. The rearrangement joins TRBV11-2 to TRBJ2-1; 9 bases are a match to TRBD1. The clonotype originates from a man aged 30 to 39 with Graves' ophthalmopathy. The CDR3, as DNA: TGTGCCAGCAGCCATATCAGATTGAACAGGGGGCGATCGGGTGAGCAGTTCTTC. This sequence encodes CASSHIRLNRGRSGEQFF.